This TCR beta chain originates from a study of T cells in Graves' hyperthyroidism and ophthalmopathy. Study summary: Peripheral blood was obtained at initial diagnosis, preceding any treatment. Findings of the study overall: Most clonotypes expanded in the thyroid (above 0.001) were also present in blood. From stable hyperthyroidism, ophthalmopathy was set apart by a 13 V-J model.

With regard to this clonotype: Its antigen is unknown.

A sample of blood taken at first hyperthyroidism diagnosis preceded any ophthalmopathy symptoms. Authors of the study amplified TCR beta CDR3 regions from RNA transcripts. When the TCR CDR3 underwent first-round RT-PCR, the HTBI primer set was used. Each CDR3 protein is one row after TCRdb ran MiXCR on the multiplex PCR reads. Here the sample spans about 720,000 distinct CDR3 sequences, under 20% being singletons. The TCR was taken from a woman in her fifties or sixties with Graves' hyperthyroidism that later progressed to Graves' ophthalmopathy. The sequenced sample was blood.

CDR3 nucleotide sequence: TGTGCCAGCAGCTCAGGCAGCTTTTTGGGTAATGAAAAACTGTTTTTT. This translates into CASSSGSFLGNEKLFF. The rearrangement links TRBV5-6 to TRBJ1-4; no definite D call. The V and J ends lost 3 bases and 4 bases respectively, with 16 bases between them. The CDR3 contains 16 residues. Looked up from germline, CDR1 is SGHDT and CDR2 is YYEEEE.